A selection of T cell receptor beta chains follows, all from one sample in a study of shared clonotypes between healthy human individuals. Assay used: immunoSEQ multiplex PCR; TCRdb lists only in-frame clones, some missing. Found here are over 2 million clones, 85% to 95% of them singletons; the top ten hold more than 0.1%. The sequencing input was naive CD4+ T cells sorted from blood. The receptors derive from a man younger than 30 in good health. Each CDR3 is given with its conserved first and last residue. Fields, in order: D gene, clone size, V gene, J gene, CDR3 DNA, CDR3 protein. The D gene is left open where the match is weak. Clone size is stated in some rows and not others, as once, few, many or a class when expanded.

d_gene: .
abundance: .
v_gene: TRBV6-1
j_gene: TRBJ1-3
CDR3nt: TGTGCCAGCGGACAGACCTCTGGAAACACCATATATTTT
CDR3aa: CASGQTSGNTIYF

d_gene: .
abundance: once
v_gene: TRBV6-1
j_gene: TRBJ1-2
CDR3nt: TGTGCCAGTAGATTGAGACAGGTGGGAGGGGGCTACACCTTC
CDR3aa: CASRLRQVGGGYTF

d_gene: TRBD2
abundance: .
v_gene: TRBV30
j_gene: TRBJ2-1
CDR3nt: TGTGCCTCCCCGACTAGCGGGAGAGGGTCCTACAATGAGCAGTTCTTC
CDR3aa: CASPTSGRGSYNEQFF

d_gene: .
abundance: once
v_gene: TRBV18
j_gene: TRBJ1-1
CDR3nt: TGTGCCAGCTCACGGTTCGGACTCAACACTGAAGCTTTCTTT
CDR3aa: CASSRFGLNTEAFF

d_gene: TRBD2
abundance: .
v_gene: TRBV30
j_gene: TRBJ2-3
CDR3nt: TGTGCCTGGAGTTTCGGGGGGTTCACAGATACGCAGTATTTT
CDR3aa: CAWSFGGFTDTQYF

d_gene: .
abundance: once
v_gene: TRBV5-1
j_gene: TRBJ1-1
CDR3nt: TGCGCCAGCAGCTTTAAAACGGGGAACACTGAAGCTTTCTTT
CDR3aa: CASSFKTGNTEAFF

d_gene: .
abundance: .
v_gene: TRBV7-9
j_gene: TRBJ1-4
CDR3nt: TGTGCCAGCAGCTTACTCGCGGTGGCTAATGAAAAACTGTTTTTT
CDR3aa: CASSLLAVANEKLFF

d_gene: TRBD2
abundance: .
v_gene: TRBV13
j_gene: TRBJ2-3
CDR3nt: TGTGCCAGCAGCGCAACTAGCGGGGGGGCTTTCACAGATACGCAGTATTTT
CDR3aa: CASSATSGGAFTDTQYF

d_gene: .
abundance: .
v_gene: TRBV29-1
j_gene: TRBJ1-1
CDR3nt: TGCAGCGTTGATCAGGTAGTTCAGGCCAACCCTTGGGGCACTGAAGCTTTCTTT
CDR3aa: CSVDQVVQANPWGTEAFF

d_gene: TRBD2
abundance: .
v_gene: TRBV18
j_gene: TRBJ2-3
CDR3nt: TGTGCCAGCTCACCCAGGACTAGCGGGGCCACAGATACGCAGTATTTT
CDR3aa: CASSPRTSGATDTQYF

d_gene: TRBD1
abundance: .
v_gene: TRBV10-1
j_gene: TRBJ2-7
CDR3nt: TGCGCCAGCAGTGGCCCCTCTGACAGGGACGAGCAGTACTTC
CDR3aa: CASSGPSDRDEQYF

d_gene: .
abundance: .
v_gene: TRBV27
j_gene: TRBJ1-3
CDR3nt: TGTGCCAGCAGTTTTAGCCGGGACGCCGGAAACACCATATATTTT
CDR3aa: CASSFSRDAGNTIYF

d_gene: .
abundance: .
v_gene: TRBV27
j_gene: TRBJ1-1
CDR3nt: TGTGCCAGCAGTTTAGTTCCAGGGGCGCGCACTGAAGCTTTCTTT
CDR3aa: CASSLVPGARTEAFF

d_gene: .
abundance: .
v_gene: TRBV30
j_gene: TRBJ2-2
CDR3nt: TGTGCCTGGAGTGACAGGGCAGACGGGGAGCTGTTTTTT
CDR3aa: CAWSDRADGELFF

d_gene: TRBD1
abundance: .
v_gene: TRBV30
j_gene: TRBJ1-2
CDR3nt: TGTGCCTGGAGTAACTCCGGGACAGGATTATCGGGGTTC
CDR3aa: CAWSNSGTGLSGF

d_gene: .
abundance: .
v_gene: TRBV18
j_gene: TRBJ2-1
CDR3nt: TGTGCCAGCTCACCGCGCCGGGGACAAGAAAACAATGAGCAGTTCTTC
CDR3aa: CASSPRRGQENNEQFF

d_gene: .
abundance: .
v_gene: TRBV9
j_gene: TRBJ2-7
CDR3nt: TGTGCCAGCAGCGTCACGTCCGGCTACGAGCAGTACTTC
CDR3aa: CASSVTSGYEQYF

d_gene: .
abundance: once
v_gene: TRBV21-1
j_gene: TRBJ2-7
CDR3nt: TGTGCCAGCCCCATCAGCGGGACGTCGGGGGAGTACTTC
CDR3aa: CASPISGTSGEYF

d_gene: TRBD1
abundance: .
v_gene: TRBV19
j_gene: TRBJ1-4
CDR3nt: TGTGCCAGTAACCAACGACAGGGGACTAATGAAAAACTGTTTTTT
CDR3aa: CASNQRQGTNEKLFF

d_gene: TRBD2
abundance: .
v_gene: TRBV12-5
j_gene: TRBJ2-2
CDR3nt: TGTGCTAGTGGACCGGGACTAGCGGGAGGGTACAACACCGGGGAGCTGTTTTTT
CDR3aa: CASGPGLAGGYNTGELFF

d_gene: TRBD1
abundance: .
v_gene: TRBV19
j_gene: TRBJ1-1
CDR3nt: TGTGCCAGTAGTAGAATGGGAGAGACAGGGGGACCAGCTTTCTTT
CDR3aa: CASSRMGETGGPAFF

d_gene: TRBD2
abundance: .
v_gene: TRBV5-1
j_gene: TRBJ2-1
CDR3nt: TGCGCCAGCAGCTTGGTAATAGCGGGGGGTAAATACAATGAGCAGTTCTTC
CDR3aa: CASSLVIAGGKYNEQFF

d_gene: .
abundance: .
v_gene: TRBV5-1
j_gene: TRBJ2-3
CDR3nt: TGCGCCAGCAGCTTTACAGGAGCTAGCACAGATACGCAGTATTTT
CDR3aa: CASSFTGASTDTQYF

d_gene: .
abundance: once
v_gene: TRBV12-5
j_gene: TRBJ1-5
CDR3nt: TGTGCTAGTGGTTTGGGAAATCAGCCCCAGCATTTT
CDR3aa: CASGLGNQPQHF

d_gene: TRBD1
abundance: .
v_gene: TRBV6-6
j_gene: TRBJ1-6
CDR3nt: TGTGCCAGCAGTAACAGGGGGGATGAGTCCCTCCACTTT
CDR3aa: CASSNRGDESLHF

d_gene: TRBD1
abundance: once
v_gene: TRBV27
j_gene: TRBJ2-2
CDR3nt: TGTGCCAGCAGGACCGGGACAGGGAACACCGGGGAGCTGTTTTTT
CDR3aa: CASRTGTGNTGELFF

d_gene: TRBD1
abundance: .
v_gene: TRBV18
j_gene: TRBJ2-7
CDR3nt: TGTGCCAGCTCACCGGAGACAGGGGGTTCTTTCGAGCAGTACTTC
CDR3aa: CASSPETGGSFEQYF

d_gene: .
abundance: once
v_gene: TRBV5-4
j_gene: TRBJ2-3
CDR3nt: TGTGCCAGCAGCTTATCTGGGTACACAGATACGCAGTATTTT
CDR3aa: CASSLSGYTDTQYF

d_gene: .
abundance: .
v_gene: TRBV18
j_gene: TRBJ1-1
CDR3nt: TGTGCCAGCTCACCGTTCCTGCCAGGGGACACTGAAGCTTTCTTT
CDR3aa: CASSPFLPGDTEAFF

d_gene: TRBD1
abundance: .
v_gene: TRBV11-3
j_gene: TRBJ2-7
CDR3nt: TGTGCCAGCAGCCGAGACAGGGACGAGCAGTACTTC
CDR3aa: CASSRDRDEQYF

d_gene: .
abundance: .
v_gene: TRBV7-2
j_gene: TRBJ2-1
CDR3nt: TGTGCCAGCAGCTTTGGAACTAGTTACAATGAGCAGTTCTTC
CDR3aa: CASSFGTSYNEQFF

d_gene: .
abundance: .
v_gene: TRBV6-6
j_gene: TRBJ2-2
CDR3nt: TGTGCCAGCTTTCTCGCCGGGGAGCTGTTTTTT
CDR3aa: CASFLAGELFF

d_gene: .
abundance: .
v_gene: TRBV2
j_gene: TRBJ2-5
CDR3nt: TGTGCCAGGGGTGCGGATAGCCAAGAGACCCAGTACTTC
CDR3aa: CARGADSQETQYF

d_gene: .
abundance: few
v_gene: TRBV4-3
j_gene: TRBJ2-3
CDR3nt: TGCGCCAGCAGCCAAGATCGGGCTACGCAAGGGGATACGCAGTATTTT
CDR3aa: CASSQDRATQGDTQYF

d_gene: .
abundance: .
v_gene: TRBV28
j_gene: TRBJ1-1
CDR3nt: TGTGCCAGCAGTCCCCGGAACACTGAAGCTTTCTTT
CDR3aa: CASSPRNTEAFF

d_gene: .
abundance: .
v_gene: TRBV25-1
j_gene: TRBJ2-5
CDR3nt: TGTGCCAGCAGTGATCTGGGGACCTACCAAGAGACCCAGTACTTC
CDR3aa: CASSDLGTYQETQYF

d_gene: .
abundance: .
v_gene: TRBV30
j_gene: TRBJ1-2
CDR3nt: TGTGCCTGGAGTGTAGACCAGCTCGGCTATGGCTACACCTTC
CDR3aa: CAWSVDQLGYGYTF

d_gene: .
abundance: .
v_gene: TRBV9
j_gene: TRBJ2-7
CDR3nt: TGTGCCAGCAGCGTAGCTGGGAGCGGACCCTACGAGCAGTACTTC
CDR3aa: CASSVAGSGPYEQYF

d_gene: TRBD2
abundance: .
v_gene: TRBV4-1
j_gene: TRBJ2-3
CDR3nt: TGCGCCAGCAGCCCTGGACTAGCGGGCTACACAGATACGCAGTATTTT
CDR3aa: CASSPGLAGYTDTQYF

d_gene: .
abundance: .
v_gene: TRBV27
j_gene: TRBJ1-1
CDR3nt: TGTGCCAGCAGTTTGTTCCCAGTGAACACTGAAGCTTTCTTT
CDR3aa: CASSLFPVNTEAFF

d_gene: .
abundance: .
v_gene: TRBV11-2
j_gene: TRBJ2-7
CDR3nt: TGTGCCAGCAGCTTAGTGGCAGGATACGAGCAGTACTTC
CDR3aa: CASSLVAGYEQYF

d_gene: .
abundance: once
v_gene: TRBV25-1
j_gene: TRBJ1-4
CDR3nt: TGTGCCAGCAGTGACCCGGACAGACTTAATGAAAAACTGTTTTTT
CDR3aa: CASSDPDRLNEKLFF

d_gene: .
abundance: .
v_gene: TRBV2
j_gene: TRBJ1-5
CDR3nt: TGTGCCAGCAGTAGGGGGACGGGGGGACGGCAGCCCCAGCATTTT
CDR3aa: CASSRGTGGRQPQHF

d_gene: .
abundance: once
v_gene: TRBV6-5
j_gene: TRBJ2-1
CDR3nt: TGTGCCAGCAGTTGGAAGAGGGGAAATGAGCAGTTCTTC
CDR3aa: CASSWKRGNEQFF

d_gene: TRBD1
abundance: .
v_gene: TRBV4-1
j_gene: TRBJ1-1
CDR3nt: TGCGCCAGCAGCCAAGCGCCAAGGACAGGGAACACTGAAGCTTTCTTT
CDR3aa: CASSQAPRTGNTEAFF

d_gene: TRBD1
abundance: once
v_gene: TRBV5-1
j_gene: TRBJ1-2
CDR3nt: TGCGCCAGCAGCCCACGGCTTGGGACAGGGGGTATGAGCTACACCTTC
CDR3aa: CASSPRLGTGGMSYTF

d_gene: .
abundance: .
v_gene: TRBV9
j_gene: TRBJ1-4
CDR3nt: TGTGCCAGCAGCGTAGGCGCTGCGACGACGTCCGCAACTAATGAAAAACTGTTTTTT
CDR3aa: CASSVGAATTSATNEKLFF

d_gene: TRBD2
abundance: .
v_gene: TRBV19
j_gene: TRBJ2-1
CDR3nt: TGTGCTAGTTCTCACCCCGGGACTACTTACAATGAGCAGTTCTTC
CDR3aa: CASSHPGTTYNEQFF

d_gene: .
abundance: .
v_gene: TRBV27
j_gene: TRBJ1-2
CDR3nt: TGTGCCAGCAGTTTGGCTCAGAACTATGGCTACACCTTC
CDR3aa: CASSLAQNYGYTF

d_gene: .
abundance: .
v_gene: TRBV12-5
j_gene: TRBJ1-3
CDR3nt: TGTGCTAGTGGTTTGGTAAGGGGGGTCTCTGGAAACACCATATATTTT
CDR3aa: CASGLVRGVSGNTIYF

d_gene: .
abundance: .
v_gene: TRBV5-1
j_gene: TRBJ2-7
CDR3nt: TGCGCCAGCTCGCGACAGGAGGCCTCAAGCTCCTACGAGCAGTACTTC
CDR3aa: CASSRQEASSSYEQYF

d_gene: .
abundance: once
v_gene: TRBV7-2
j_gene: TRBJ1-1
CDR3nt: TGTGCCAGCAGCCAGCGTTGGACTGAAGCTTTCTTT
CDR3aa: CASSQRWTEAFF

d_gene: TRBD2
abundance: .
v_gene: TRBV2
j_gene: TRBJ2-3
CDR3nt: TGTGCCAGCAGTGAACGGGGGGATCTAACAGATACGCAGTATTTT
CDR3aa: CASSERGDLTDTQYF